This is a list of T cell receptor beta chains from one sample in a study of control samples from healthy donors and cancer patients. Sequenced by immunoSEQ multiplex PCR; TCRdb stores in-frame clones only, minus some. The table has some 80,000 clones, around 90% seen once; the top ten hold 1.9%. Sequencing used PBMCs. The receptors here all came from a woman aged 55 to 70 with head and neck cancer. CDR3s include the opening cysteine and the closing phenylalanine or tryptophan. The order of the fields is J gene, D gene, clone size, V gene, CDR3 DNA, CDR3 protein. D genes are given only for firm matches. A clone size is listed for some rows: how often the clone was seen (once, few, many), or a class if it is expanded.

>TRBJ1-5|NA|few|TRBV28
TGTGCCAGCCTCCCTTCCGGGACAAGGGATCAGCCCCAGCATTTT
CASLPSGTRDQPQHF
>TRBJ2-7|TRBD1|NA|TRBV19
TGTGCCAGTAGTACCCAAATGGACAGGGGATACGAGCAGTACTTC
CASSTQMDRGYEQYF
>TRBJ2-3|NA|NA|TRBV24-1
TGTGCCACCAGTGATCGGCGTCAGGGTGCTAGCGCAGATACGCAGTATTTT
CATSDRRQGASADTQYF
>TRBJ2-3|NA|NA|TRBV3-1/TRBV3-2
TGTGCCAGCAGCCAAGGTGGGGCAGATACGCAGTATTTT
CASSQGGADTQYF
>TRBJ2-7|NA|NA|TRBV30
TGTGCCTGGACAGGGGGGGTCTCCTACGAGCAGTACTTC
CAWTGGVSYEQYF
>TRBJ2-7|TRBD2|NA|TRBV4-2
TGTGCCAGCAGCCATTCGACTAGCGGGTCTTCCTACGAGCAGTACTTC
CASSHSTSGSSYEQYF
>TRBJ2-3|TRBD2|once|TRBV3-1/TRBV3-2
TGTGCCAGCAGCCAAGACTTCGTGGTAGCGGGAACAGATACGCAGTATTTT
CASSQDFVVAGTDTQYF
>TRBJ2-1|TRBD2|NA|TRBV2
TGTGCCAGCAGTGAGGGACTAGCGGGAGGCAATGAGCAGTTCTTC
CASSEGLAGGNEQFF
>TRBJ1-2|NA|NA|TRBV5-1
TGCGCCAGCAGCAAGACACAGGGTCCGGATTATGGCTACACCTTC
CASSKTQGPDYGYTF
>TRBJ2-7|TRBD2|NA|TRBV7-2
TGTGCCAGCAGCACCAGCGGGAGGACCTACGAGCAGTACTTC
CASSTSGRTYEQYF
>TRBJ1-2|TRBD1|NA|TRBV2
TGTGCCAGCACCGCCGGGGACAGTAACTATGGCTACACCTTC
CASTAGDSNYGYTF